This TCR beta chain was profiled in a study of OX40 agonist ivuxolimab in advanced cancers. Turning to the study itself: The dose-escalation cohort had hepatocellular carcinoma, melanoma, renal cell or head and neck cancer.

The germline gives CDR1 MGHRA, CDR2 YSYEKL. This CDR3 spans 17 amino acids. Trimming cost V 0 bases and J 4 bases; bases outside gene matches: 6. Study-wide results and limits: Averaging showed that CD8+ T cells had more expanded clones than CD4+ did. The expanded peripheral T cells' antigen specificity was not determined. Some nonresponders likewise displayed low normalized T-cell clonal expansion.

Sequencing used immunoSEQ multiplex PCR; TCRdb keeps in-frame clones, though not all of them. This sample has about 76,000 clones, with approximately 85% found just once. Comment on this clone: What it binds is unknown.

This material consisted of CD4+ or CD8+ T cells sorted from blood, taken in a trial of the OX40 agonist ivuxolimab. This sequence joins TRBV4-1 and TRBJ2-1, with TRBD1 matching over 10 bases. The TCR sequence derives from an adult with an advanced solid tumor such as melanoma, head and neck, liver or kidney cancer. In DNA, the CDR3 is TGCGCCAGCAGCCAAGACCCTGGGACAGGGGTGTACAATGAGCAGTTCTTC. It codes for CASSQDPGTGVYNEQFF.